This T cell receptor (beta chain) was found in a study of naive and memory T cell subsets. Overall study findings and caveats: The RNA method is potentially sensitive to activation and differentiation changes.

The SP2 primer and nested alpha and beta constant region primers amplified ligated cDNA in four rounds. TCRdb processed the 5' RACE reads anew with MiXCR; each CDR3 protein has one entry. Of 55,000 to 70,000 distinct CDR3 sequences in the sample, about 7.2% were seen once. The CDR3 length is 13 residues. V was clipped by 8 bases and J by 0 bases, with 11 bases between them. Germline V gene data show CDR1 as MDHEN and CDR2 as SYDVKM. This clonotype came up many times. Its antigen remains unknown. TCR cDNA received a 3' ligated oligonucleotide that carried a UMI. The chain uses TRBV28 and TRBJ2-7; D unclear. This receptor was identified in a male donor in good health. This CDR3 reads CASGMITSYEQYF. Here the CDR3 DNA reads TGTGCCAGCGGGATGATTACCTCCTACGAGCAGTACTTC.